The source of this T cell receptor (beta chain) is a study of Graves' ophthalmopathy and Graves' hyperthyroidism. The study, taken as a whole, reports: The authors also found most expanded thyroid clonotypes above 0.001 frequency in blood. Forecasting of ophthalmopathy progression by the model achieved less than 71% sensitivity and around 77% specificity.

TCR beta CDR3 regions were amplified from RNA transcripts. First-round RT-PCR with HTBI primers preceded a second-round multiplex PCR. TCRdb called the multiplex PCR reads again in MiXCR, with one record for every CDR3 protein. The table has around 520,000 distinct CDR3 sequences, roughly 39% seen once. Worth noting for this clonotype: Its matching antigen is unknown. This sequence may be a read error, since a much larger clone differs from it by one base.

This CDR3 has 13 residues. Germline-derived CDR1 and CDR2 are SGHTS and YDEGEE. The source is an adult man with Graves' hyperthyroidism. V is TRBV5-8 and J is TRBJ2-7, with no clear D. The sequencing sample was made of peripheral blood or thyroid tissue (not recorded which). In DNA form, the CDR3 reads TGTGCCGGCAGCCCCATAGCCGGTTACGAGCAGTACTTC. This gives the protein CAGSPIAGYEQYF.